The 29 T cell receptor beta chains in this list originate from one sample, sequenced in a study of CD8 T cells in Susac syndrome. Random-hexamer reverse transcription was applied to about 0.5 to 1 ug RNA. TCRdb reprocessed the immunoSEQ multiplex PCR reads with MiXCR, giving one entry per CDR3 protein. This table holds some 95,000 distinct CDR3 sequences, approximately 95% found once. Sequencing was performed on CD8+ T cells from PBMCs. These receptors were collected from a human donor in good health.

The chain uses TRBV19 and TRBJ2-1; D is perhaps TRBD2 (6 bases). The CDR3 totals 13 residues. CDR1 is LNHDA, CDR2 SQIVND, per germline (reference sequence). V was trimmed by 7 bases and J by 5 bases, leaving 12 bases between them. CDR3 amino acids: CASTLGGNNEQFF. CDR3 coding DNA: TGTGCCAGTACCCTGGGGGGTAACAATGAGCAGTTCTTC.

This chain connects TRBV20-1 to TRBJ2-1, with D possibly matching TRBD2 (5 bases). The CDR3 is made up of 11 amino acids. With 5 bases removed from V and 8 bases from J, the gap between germline ends came to 10 bases. Germline V lookup: CDR1 DFQATT, CDR2 SNEGSKA (reference sequence). This chain's CDR3 is CSALLGDEQFF. CDR3 nucleotide sequence: TGCAGTGCTTTACTAGGTGATGAGCAGTTCTTC.

This clonotype has a single count. The chain recombines TRBV5-4 with TRBJ2-5, with 8 bases aligning to TRBD1. Germline loops: CDR1 SGHNT, CDR2 YYREEE (reference sequence). Trimming took 4 bases from V and 4 from J; bases not matched to a gene: 6. The CDR3 sequence is 14 residues long. The CDR3 region has the DNA TGTGCCAGCAGCGACCCCGGGACAGGAGAGACCCAGTACTTC. Protein sequence: CASSDPGTGETQYF.

V and J are TRBV11-1 and TRBJ2-5; D is uncertain. The CDR3 length is 13 residues. CDR1 and CDR2 (germline): SGHAT, FQDESV (reference sequence). V was cut by 1 base and J by 5 bases, with 8 bases left in between. This chain's CDR3 is CASSLVPGETQYF. CDR3 bases: TGTGCCAGCAGCTTAGTCCCTGGGGAGACCCAGTACTTC.

V is TRBV7-9 and J is TRBJ2-5, with TRBD1 as a possible D gene (6 bases). Per the germline V gene, CDR1 is SEHNR and CDR2 is FQNEAQ (reference sequence). The CDR3 is made up of 14 amino acids. Trimming shortened V by 5 bases and J by 1 base, and 11 bases separated the two germline ends. The CDR3 DNA sequence: TGTGCCAGCAGCCCATGGGACACCCAAGAGACCCAGTACTTC. Translation: CASSPWDTQETQYF.

The chain combines TRBV3-1 with TRBJ2-5; D could derive from TRBD1 or TRBD2 (5 bases each). The CDR3 sequence is 16 residues long. Germline CDR1 LGHDT, CDR2 YNNKEL (reference sequence). Trimming pared 3 bases from V and 2 bases from J, leaving 16 bases between. CDR3 sequence reads: CASSQETRGPQETQYF. Here the CDR3 DNA reads TGTGCCAGCAGCCAGGAGACGAGGGGACCTCAAGAGACCCAGTACTTC.

The rearrangement joins TRBV7-3 to TRBJ2-7; perhaps TRBD1 as D (6 bases). The CDR3 has 13 residues. V was shortened by 5 bases and J by 3 bases, with 11 bases between the two germline ends. The germline gives CDR1 SGHTA, CDR2 FQGTGA. The CDR3 DNA follows: TGTGCCAGCAGCCGCGACAGGTACTACGAGCAGTACTTC. Translating gives CASSRDRYYEQYF.

V is TRBV19 and J is TRBJ1-1; 7 bases are shared with TRBD1. Germline V gene sequence: CDR1 LNHDA, CDR2 SQIVND (reference sequence). The CDR3 covers 14 residues. V was clipped by 3 bases and J by 5 bases; unmatched bases: 6. This CDR3 reads CASSMAGGGTEAFF. Here the CDR3 DNA reads TGTGCCAGTAGTATGGCAGGGGGAGGTACTGAAGCTTTCTTT.

The V and J genes are TRBV15 and TRBJ2-3; weak D call: TRBD1 (6 bases). The CDR3 runs 14 residues. Per germline, CDR1 LNHNV and CDR2 YYDKDF (reference sequence). Deletions cut 8 bases from V and 2 bases from J, with 14 bases between. CDR3 nucleotides: TGTGCCACCCAGGGGCTAGACCTCACAGATACGCAGTATTTT. Translation gives CATQGLDLTDTQYF.

Notes on this clonotype: Since no conserved phenylalanine or tryptophan closes the CDR3, a read error is the likely cause. V usage is TRBV4-2 and J usage is TRBJ2-1; weak D call: TRBD2 (6 bases). The CDR3 spans 15 residues. Germline loops: CDR1 LGHNA, CDR2 YNFKEQ. Trimming left V 4 bases short and J 6 bases short, with 16 bases between. The CDR3 region has the DNA TGTGCCAGCAGCCCTGGGACTCCCCCCTTCAATGAGCAGTTCCTC. Translated, it gives CASSPGTPPFNEQFL.

The chain links TRBV6-4 to TRBJ2-3, with TRBD2 matching over 11 bases. The CDR3 spans 17 residues. Germline V gene sequence: CDR1 MRHNA, CDR2 SNTAGT. The J segment lost 2 bases and the V segment lost 4 bases, leaving 8 bases of the junction unmatched. CDR3 region: CASSALSSGGFTDTQYF. As DNA, the CDR3 is TGTGCCAGCAGTGCTCTCTCTAGCGGGGGGTTCACAGATACGCAGTATTTT.

The chain carries TRBV5-1 and TRBJ2-7; 10 positions match TRBD2. Germline values: CDR1 SGHRS, CDR2 YFSETQ. The CDR3 loop spans 15 amino acids. V lost 3 bases and J lost 3; bases outside the gene matches: 6. As DNA, the CDR3 is TGCGCCAGCAGCTCCTTTCCTAGCGGGGGCTACGAGCAGTACTTC. Amino acids: CASSSFPSGGYEQYF.

The chain combines TRBV5-1 with TRBJ2-1; a possible D gene is TRBD2 (5 bases). Trimming shortened V by 4 bases and J by 9 bases, and 8 bases separated the two germline ends. The CDR3 covers 11 residues. Germline lookup yields CDR1 SGHRS and CDR2 YFSETQ. The CDR3, as DNA: TGCGCCAGCAGCCTAGGGAGTGAGCAGTTCTTC. This codes for CASSLGSEQFF.

The chain joins TRBV29-1 to TRBJ1-2; D perhaps matches TRBD1 (5 bases). Germline V lookup: CDR1 SQVTM, CDR2 ANQGSEA. V was shortened by 0 bases and J by 2 bases, with 10 bases between the two germline ends. This CDR3 has 14 residues. The CDR3: CSVEEMTENYGYTF. CDR3 bases: TGCAGCGTTGAAGAGATGACAGAGAACTATGGCTACACCTTC.

The chain uses TRBV7-9 and TRBJ2-5, with 11 bases matching TRBD2. CDR1 and CDR2 (germline): SEHNR, FQNEAQ (reference sequence). The CDR3 has 15 amino acids. J was trimmed by 5 bases and V by 3 bases; bases with no gene match: 5. CDR3 in DNA: TGTGCCAGCAGCTTTCTAGCGGGGGGATTGGAGACCCAGTACTTC. Amino acid sequence: CASSFLAGGLETQYF.

A single count supports this clonotype. V usage is TRBV19 and J usage is TRBJ2-1, with 9 bases aligning to TRBD2. The germline V gene encodes CDR1 LNHDA and CDR2 SQIVND (reference sequence). Trimming at V came to 3 bases and at J to 6 bases, leaving 6 bases not matched to a gene. This CDR3 contains 15 residues. This chain's CDR3 is CASSISAGGPNEQFF. The CDR3 DNA sequence: TGTGCCAGTAGTATTTCAGCGGGGGGCCCCAATGAGCAGTTCTTC.

The rearrangement links TRBV15 to TRBJ2-7; possibly TRBD2 for D (6 bases). The ends were cut back, 6 bases at V and 5 bases at J, with 20 bases in the middle. Germline V lookup: CDR1 LNHNV, CDR2 YYDKDF (reference sequence). The CDR3 has 15 residues. The CDR3 region is CATSRDRPGEDEQYF. The CDR3 DNA reads as TGTGCCACCAGTCGTGACCGTCCCGGGGAGGACGAGCAGTACTTC.

The V call is TRBV5-6, the J call TRBJ2-7, with D uncertain. V was pared by 0 bases and J by 7 bases, with 11 bases between. There are 13 residues in the CDR3. Germline-derived CDR1 and CDR2 are SGHDT and YYEEEE. This chain's CDR3 is CASSLGYGREQYF. CDR3 coding DNA: TGTGCCAGCAGCTTGGGGTACGGGCGGGAGCAGTACTTC.

Comments on this clonotype: One junction end does not reproduce the germline sequence, and a read error may be involved. The chain employs TRBV3-1 and TRBJ2-1; 9 nucleotides agree with TRBD2. This CDR3 is built from 14 residues. Germline CDR1 and CDR2: LGHDT and YNNKEL (reference sequence). Written as DNA, the CDR3 is TGTGCCAGTCGGACTAGCGCCCTCTACAGTGAGCAGTTCTTC. Its translation is CASRTSALYSEQFF.

This chain uses TRBV13 with TRBJ2-3; D is unresolved. Germline CDR1 reads PRHDT; CDR2 reads FYEKMQ (reference sequence). The CDR3 consists of 12 residues. Trimming removed 3 bases at V and 0 bases at J, with 1 base between. The CDR3 is CASSFSTDTQYF. CDR3 nucleotide sequence: TGTGCCAGCAGCTTCAGCACAGATACGCAGTATTTT.

The V gene is TRBV6-1, the J gene TRBJ2-2, with D possibly matching TRBD2 (7 bases). The V gene's germline CDR1 is MNHNS and CDR2 SASEGT. Between the trimmed V and J ends, which lost 5 bases and 3 bases, there was a span of 19 bases. The CDR3 totals 17 residues. DNA of the CDR3: TGTGCCAGCAGTCCCGGGGAGGGGGAGGTTGACACCGGGGAGCTGTTTTTT. It translates to CASSPGEGEVDTGELFF.

The chain combines TRBV6-5 with TRBJ2-1, with D possibly matching TRBD1 (7 bases). The germline CDR1 and CDR2 sequences are MNHEY and SVGAGI. This CDR3 contains 17 residues. V gave up 0 bases and J gave up 1 base, with 13 bases separating them. CDR3 bases: TGTGCCAGCAGTTACTCGATCAGGGGGGCATCCTACAATGAGCAGTTCTTC. Protein sequence: CASSYSIRGASYNEQFF.

This clonotype has just a few counts. The chain employs TRBV3-1 and TRBJ2-7; D may be TRBD1 or TRBD2 (5 bases each). The germline CDR1 and CDR2 sequences are LGHDT and YNNKEL (reference sequence). Trimming left V 0 bases short and J 6 bases short, with 12 bases between. The CDR3 loop spans 14 amino acids. The CDR3 DNA reads as TGTGCCAGCAGCCAAGACCCCGGGACCCTCGAGCAGTACTTC. It is translated as CASSQDPGTLEQYF.

V and J are TRBV27 and TRBJ2-7; TRBD1 matches 10 bases. The CDR3 loop spans 17 amino acids. Germline V gives CDR1 MNHEY, CDR2 SMNVEV (reference sequence). Germline trimming cut 2 bases from V and 7 bases from J; bases unmatched to any gene: 14. The chain's CDR3 is CASSLSGQGGQGLEQYF. For the CDR3, the DNA is TGTGCCAGCAGTTTAAGCGGACAGGGGGGTCAGGGGCTGGAGCAGTACTTC.

The V and J genes are TRBV7-2 and TRBJ2-7; weak D call: TRBD2 (6 bases). The CDR3 loop spans 13 amino acids. CDR1 and CDR2 (germline): SGHTA, FQGNSA. V lost 5 bases and J lost 4, with 12 bases in between. The CDR3 region has the DNA TGTGCCAGCAGCGCCGGGAGCGAATACGAGCAGTACTTC. It encodes CASSAGSEYEQYF.

The chain recombines TRBV5-1 with TRBJ1-2; D is unresolved. The CDR3 has 16 amino acids. The V end lost 3 bases, the J end lost 4 bases, and 19 bases lay between the germline ends. CDR1 SGHRS and CDR2 YFSETQ come from the germline V gene. CDR3 in amino acids: CASSSDWPGASYGYTF. The DNA of the CDR3 is TGCGCCAGCAGCTCCGACTGGCCAGGAGCCAGCTATGGCTACACCTTC.

The chain recombines TRBV12-3 or TRBV12-4 with TRBJ2-5; no firm D call. The CDR3 has 15 amino acids. The V end was cut by 6 bases, the J end by 2 bases, with 16 bases between. The CDR3 loop reads CASSPTGLAQETQYF. CDR3 in DNA: TGTGCCAGCAGCCCAACCGGGTTGGCTCAAGAGACCCAGTACTTC.

The chain combines TRBV6-5 with TRBJ2-3, with D possibly being TRBD1 (6 bases). V was clipped by 5 bases and J by 0 bases, with 12 bases between them. The germline CDR1 and CDR2 sequences are MNHEY and SVGAGI. The CDR3 runs 15 residues. The CDR3 nucleotides are TGTGCCAGCAGTCCGCAGGGGTTTAGCACAGATACGCAGTATTTT. Residues: CASSPQGFSTDTQYF.

V gene TRBV7-6 combines with J gene TRBJ2-3; D remains ambiguous. This CDR3 contains 13 residues. Trimming removed 1 base at V and 5 bases at J, with 7 bases between. Germline CDR1 and CDR2: SGHVS and FNYEAQ. The CDR3 loop reads CASSLEWKDTQYF. In nucleotides, the CDR3 is TGTGCCAGCAGCTTAGAGTGGAAAGATACGCAGTATTTT.